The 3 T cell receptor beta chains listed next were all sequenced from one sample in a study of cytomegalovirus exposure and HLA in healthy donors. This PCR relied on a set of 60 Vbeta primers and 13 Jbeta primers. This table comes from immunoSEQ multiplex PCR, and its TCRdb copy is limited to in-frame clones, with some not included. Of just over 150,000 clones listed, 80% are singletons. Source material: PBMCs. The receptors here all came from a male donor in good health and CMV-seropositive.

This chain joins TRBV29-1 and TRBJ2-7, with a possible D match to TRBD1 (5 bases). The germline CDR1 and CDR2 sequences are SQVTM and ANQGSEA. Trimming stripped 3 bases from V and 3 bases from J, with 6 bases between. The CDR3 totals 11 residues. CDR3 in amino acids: CSVDRGYEQYF. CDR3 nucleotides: TGCAGCGTTGATAGGGGCTACGAGCAGTACTTC.

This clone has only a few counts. The CDR3 bases are TGTGCCAGCAGCGGCAGGGTCTATAGCAATCAGCCCCAGCATTTT. This gives the protein CASSGRVYSNQPQHF. This chain uses TRBV28 with TRBJ1-5; tentative D call: TRBD1 (5 bases). V shed 6 bases and J shed 0 bases, with 12 bases lying between them. The CDR3 length is 15 residues. CDR1 MDHEN and CDR2 SYDVKM come from the germline V gene.

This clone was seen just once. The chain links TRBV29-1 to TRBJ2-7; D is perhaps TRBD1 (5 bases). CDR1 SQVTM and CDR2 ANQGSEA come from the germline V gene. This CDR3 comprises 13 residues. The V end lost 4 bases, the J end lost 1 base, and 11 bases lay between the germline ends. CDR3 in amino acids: CSVGQGPSYEQYF. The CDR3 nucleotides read TGCAGCGTTGGTCAGGGTCCATCCTACGAGCAGTACTTC.